The TCR beta chain described here comes from a study of T cells in Graves' hyperthyroidism and ophthalmopathy. Findings and limits, study-wide: Model predictions of ophthalmopathy came a median around 6.5 months before onset. Patients with ophthalmopathy were separated from those with stable hyperthyroidism by a 13 V-J model. Blood also contained most expanded thyroid clonotypes above 0.001.

Remarks on this clonotype: As yet, its antigen is unknown.

Amplification yielded TCR beta CDR3 regions, with RNA transcripts as the source. The TCR CDR3 first-round RT-PCR relied on the HTBI primer set. TCRdb ran MiXCR on the multiplex PCR reads and lists one entry per CDR3 protein. The sample includes 480,000 or so distinct CDR3 sequences, 40% to 50% of them seen just once. The study left out patients who had uncontrolled infection, other autoimmune disease, pregnancy or lactation. Germline V gene data show CDR1 as SEHNR and CDR2 as FQNEAQ (reference sequence). This CDR3 region has 15 residues. V gave up 5 bases and J gave up 7 bases; unmatched junction bases: 11.

The sequence came from an adult woman with Graves' disease, either hyperthyroidism or ophthalmopathy (not recorded which). The sequenced sample consisted of peripheral blood or thyroid tissue (not recorded which). The J gene is TRBJ2-7, the V gene TRBV7-9, with 10 positions matching TRBD1. Here the CDR3 reads CASSHRDRGSQEQYF. For the CDR3, the DNA is TGTGCCAGCAGCCACCGGGACAGGGGTTCGCAGGAGCAGTACTTC.